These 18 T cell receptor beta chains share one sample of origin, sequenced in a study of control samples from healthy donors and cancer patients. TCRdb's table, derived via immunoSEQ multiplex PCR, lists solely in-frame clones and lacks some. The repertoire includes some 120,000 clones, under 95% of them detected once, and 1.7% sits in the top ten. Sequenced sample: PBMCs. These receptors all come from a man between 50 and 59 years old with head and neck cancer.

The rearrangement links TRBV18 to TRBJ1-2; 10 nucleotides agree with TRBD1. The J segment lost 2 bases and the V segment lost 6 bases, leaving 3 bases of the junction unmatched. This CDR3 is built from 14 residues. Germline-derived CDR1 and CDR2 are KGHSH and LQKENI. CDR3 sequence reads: CASSSGQGNYGYTF. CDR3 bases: TGTGCCAGCTCCTCGGGACAGGGGAACTATGGCTACACCTTC.

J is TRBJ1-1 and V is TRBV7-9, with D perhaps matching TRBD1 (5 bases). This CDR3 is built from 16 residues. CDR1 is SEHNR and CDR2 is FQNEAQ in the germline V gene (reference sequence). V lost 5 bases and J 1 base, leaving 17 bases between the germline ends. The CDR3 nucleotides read TGTGCCAGCAGCGGAAGTCCGGGACGGAAGAACACTGAAGCTTTCTTT. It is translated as CASSGSPGRKNTEAFF.

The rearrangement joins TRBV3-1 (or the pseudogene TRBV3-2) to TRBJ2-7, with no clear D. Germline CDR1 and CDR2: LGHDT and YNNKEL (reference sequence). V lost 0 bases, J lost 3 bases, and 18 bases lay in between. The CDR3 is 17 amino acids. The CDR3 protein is CASSQDVGQHPIYEQYF. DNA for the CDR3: TGTGCCAGCAGCCAAGACGTCGGGCAGCACCCAATCTACGAGCAGTACTTC.

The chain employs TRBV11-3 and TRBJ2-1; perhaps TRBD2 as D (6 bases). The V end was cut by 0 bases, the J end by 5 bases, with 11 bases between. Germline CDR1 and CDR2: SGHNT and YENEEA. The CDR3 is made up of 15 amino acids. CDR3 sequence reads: CASSLDPGADNEQFF. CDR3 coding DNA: TGTGCCAGCAGCTTAGATCCGGGAGCGGACAATGAGCAGTTCTTC.

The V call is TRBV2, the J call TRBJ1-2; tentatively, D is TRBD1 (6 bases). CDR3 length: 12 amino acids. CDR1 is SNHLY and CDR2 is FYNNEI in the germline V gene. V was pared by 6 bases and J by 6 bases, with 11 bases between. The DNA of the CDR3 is TGTGCCAGCAGGTTTGCAGGGGATGGCTACACCTTC. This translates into CASRFAGDGYTF.

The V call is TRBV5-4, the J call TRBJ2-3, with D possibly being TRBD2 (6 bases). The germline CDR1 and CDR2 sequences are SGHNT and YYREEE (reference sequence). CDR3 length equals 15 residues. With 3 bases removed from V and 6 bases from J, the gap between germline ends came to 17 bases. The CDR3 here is CASSSPSTRGDTQYF. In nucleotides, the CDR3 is TGTGCCAGCAGCTCCCCCTCCACGCGGGGCGATACGCAGTATTTT.

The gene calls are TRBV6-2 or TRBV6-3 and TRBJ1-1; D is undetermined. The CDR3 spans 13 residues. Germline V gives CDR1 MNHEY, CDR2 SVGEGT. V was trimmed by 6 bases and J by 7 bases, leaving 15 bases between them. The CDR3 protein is CASSPIYGDEAFF. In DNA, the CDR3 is TGTGCCAGCAGCCCCATTTACGGAGATGAAGCTTTCTTT.

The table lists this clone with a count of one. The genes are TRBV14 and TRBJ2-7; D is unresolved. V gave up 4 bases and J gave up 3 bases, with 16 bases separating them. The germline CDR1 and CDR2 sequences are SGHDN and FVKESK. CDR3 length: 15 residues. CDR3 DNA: TGTGCCAGCAGCCTCCTGATGGCAGGCTACTACGAGCAGTACTTC. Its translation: CASSLLMAGYYEQYF.

Written as DNA, the CDR3 is TGTGCCACCAGCAGAGATTATGGGACTATGGACTACGAGCAGTACTTC. Translated, it gives CATSRDYGTMDYEQYF. This sequence joins TRBV15 and TRBJ2-7; 7 nucleotides agree with TRBD2. With 0 bases clipped from V and 3 bases from J, the junction kept 8 bases outside the gene matches. The CDR3 totals 16 residues. Germline V gives CDR1 LNHNV, CDR2 YYDKDF (reference sequence).

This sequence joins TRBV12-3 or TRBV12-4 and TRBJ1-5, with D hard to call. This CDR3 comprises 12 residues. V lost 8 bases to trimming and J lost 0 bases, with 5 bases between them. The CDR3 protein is CASSYSNQPQHF. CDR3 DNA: TGTGCCAGCTCATATAGCAATCAGCCCCAGCATTTT.

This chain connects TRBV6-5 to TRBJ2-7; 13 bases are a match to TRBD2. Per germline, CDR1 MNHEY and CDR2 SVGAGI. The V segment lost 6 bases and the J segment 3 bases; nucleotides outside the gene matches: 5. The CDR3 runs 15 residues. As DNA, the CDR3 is TGTGCCAGCAGGGGACTAGCGGGGACCCTCTACGAGCAGTACTTC. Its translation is CASRGLAGTLYEQYF.

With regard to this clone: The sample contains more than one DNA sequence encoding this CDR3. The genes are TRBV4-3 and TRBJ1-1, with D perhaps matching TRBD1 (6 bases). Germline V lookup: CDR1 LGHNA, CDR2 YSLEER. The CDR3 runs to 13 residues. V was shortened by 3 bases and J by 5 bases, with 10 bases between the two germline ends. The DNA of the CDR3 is TGCGCCAGCAGCCAGGCAAGGGGGACTGAAGCTTTCTTT. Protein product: CASSQARGTEAFF.

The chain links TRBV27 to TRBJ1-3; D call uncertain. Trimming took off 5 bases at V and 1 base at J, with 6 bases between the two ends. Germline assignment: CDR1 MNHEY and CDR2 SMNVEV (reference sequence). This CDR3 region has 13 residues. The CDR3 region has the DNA TGTGCCAGCAGTCTCCATTCTGGAAACACCATATATTTT. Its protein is CASSLHSGNTIYF.

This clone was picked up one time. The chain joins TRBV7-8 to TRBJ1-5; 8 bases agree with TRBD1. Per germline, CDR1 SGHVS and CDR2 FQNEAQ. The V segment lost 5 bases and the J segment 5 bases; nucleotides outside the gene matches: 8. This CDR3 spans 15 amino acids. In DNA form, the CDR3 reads TGTGCCAGCAGCCCAGGACAGGGACTTTATCAGCCCCAGCATTTT. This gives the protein CASSPGQGLYQPQHF.

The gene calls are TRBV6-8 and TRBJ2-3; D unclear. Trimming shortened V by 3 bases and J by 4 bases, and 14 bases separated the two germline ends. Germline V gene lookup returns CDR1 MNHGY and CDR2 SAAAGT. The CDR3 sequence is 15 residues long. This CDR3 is CASSYFWPPPDTQYF. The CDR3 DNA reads TGTGCCAGCAGTTATTTTTGGCCTCCACCAGATACGCAGTATTTT.

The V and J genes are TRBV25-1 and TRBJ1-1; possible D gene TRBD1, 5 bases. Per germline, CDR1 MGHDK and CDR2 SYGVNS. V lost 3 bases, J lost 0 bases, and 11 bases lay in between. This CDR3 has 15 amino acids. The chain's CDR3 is CASSDRGRVNTEAFF. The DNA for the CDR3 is TGTGCCAGCAGTGATAGGGGTCGAGTGAACACTGAAGCTTTCTTT.

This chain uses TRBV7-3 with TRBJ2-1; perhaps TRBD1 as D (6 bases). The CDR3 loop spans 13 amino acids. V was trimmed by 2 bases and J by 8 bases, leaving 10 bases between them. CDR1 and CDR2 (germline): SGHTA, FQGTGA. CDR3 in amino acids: CASSLGQTHEQFF. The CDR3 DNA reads TGTGCCAGCAGCTTAGGACAGACTCATGAGCAGTTCTTC.

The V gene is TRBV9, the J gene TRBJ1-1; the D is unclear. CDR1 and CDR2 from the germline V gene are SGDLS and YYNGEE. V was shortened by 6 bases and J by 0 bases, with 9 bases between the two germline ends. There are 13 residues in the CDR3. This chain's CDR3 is CASTAEMNTEAFF. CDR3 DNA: TGTGCCAGCACGGCCGAGATGAACACTGAAGCTTTCTTT.